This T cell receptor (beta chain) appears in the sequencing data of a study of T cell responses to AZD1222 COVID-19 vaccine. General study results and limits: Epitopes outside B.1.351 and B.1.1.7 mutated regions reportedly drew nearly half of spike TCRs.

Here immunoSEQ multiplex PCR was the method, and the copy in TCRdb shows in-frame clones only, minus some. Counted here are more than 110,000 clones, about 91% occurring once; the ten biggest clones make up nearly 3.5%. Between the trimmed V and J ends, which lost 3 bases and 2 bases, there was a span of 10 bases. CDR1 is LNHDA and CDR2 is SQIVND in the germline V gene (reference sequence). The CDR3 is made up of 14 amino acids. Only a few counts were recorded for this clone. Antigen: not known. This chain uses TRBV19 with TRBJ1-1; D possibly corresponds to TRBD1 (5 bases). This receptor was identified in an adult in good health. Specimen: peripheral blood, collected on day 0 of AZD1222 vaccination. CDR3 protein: CASSILQGNTEAFF. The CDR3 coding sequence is TGTGCCAGTAGTATTCTCCAGGGAAACACTGAAGCTTTCTTT.